This TCR beta chain was sequenced during a study of cytomegalovirus exposure and HLA in healthy donors. Findings and caveats of the study: There was a cluster of highly shared sequence variants that was likely a sequencing artifact.

PCR was performed using 60 Vbeta and 13 Jbeta primers. Sequencing used immunoSEQ multiplex PCR; TCRdb keeps in-frame clones, though not all of them. In total, the table holds about 160,000 clones. As concerns this clone: What it binds is not known.

Sample: PBMCs. The sequence derives from a woman in her forties or fifties in good health and CMV-seronegative.

The CDR3 region has the DNA TGTGCCAGCTACAGGGGTTGGAACACTGAAGCTTTCTTT. It codes for CASYRGWNTEAFF. V is TRBV5-6 and J is TRBJ1-1; 7 bases are shared with TRBD1. The CDR3 covers 13 residues. Trimming took 7 bases from V and 1 from J; bases not matched to a gene: 4. Germline V gene data show CDR1 as SGHDT and CDR2 as YYEEEE.